This TCR beta chain was documented in a study of shared clonotypes between healthy human individuals. Broader study findings: Generation of non-shared clonotypes was less probable than generation of clonotypes shared by all four donors.

This CDR3 contains 12 residues. The germline gives CDR1 SGHTA, CDR2 FQGNSA. The V gene lost 5 bases and the J gene lost 0 bases, with 5 bases spanning the gap. The table came from immunoSEQ multiplex PCR; TCRdb's copy has only in-frame clones and leaves some out. Among 760,000 or so clones listed, 90% to 98% were seen once. Naive CD8 cells, CD45RO-negative and positively selected for CCR7, excluded terminally differentiated effector memory CD45RA+ cells. There were only Caucasian adults among the donors, and all lived in Nashville, Tennessee. With respect to this clone: What it recognizes is unknown.

Source material: naive CD8+ T cells sorted from blood. This TCR was recovered from a man younger than 40 in good health. The J gene is TRBJ2-7, the V gene TRBV7-2; D ambiguous. CDR3 in DNA: TGTGCCAGCAGCACGAACTCCTACGAGCAGTACTTC. Protein: CASSTNSYEQYF. Looking up the rest from reference TRBV7-2 and TRBJ2-7 gives the full variable domain: GAGVSQSPSNKVTEKGKDVELRCDPISGHTALYWYRQSLGQGLEFLIYFQGNSAPDKSGLPSDRFSAERTGGSVSTLTIQRTQQEDSAVYLCASSTNSYEQYFGPGTRLTVT.